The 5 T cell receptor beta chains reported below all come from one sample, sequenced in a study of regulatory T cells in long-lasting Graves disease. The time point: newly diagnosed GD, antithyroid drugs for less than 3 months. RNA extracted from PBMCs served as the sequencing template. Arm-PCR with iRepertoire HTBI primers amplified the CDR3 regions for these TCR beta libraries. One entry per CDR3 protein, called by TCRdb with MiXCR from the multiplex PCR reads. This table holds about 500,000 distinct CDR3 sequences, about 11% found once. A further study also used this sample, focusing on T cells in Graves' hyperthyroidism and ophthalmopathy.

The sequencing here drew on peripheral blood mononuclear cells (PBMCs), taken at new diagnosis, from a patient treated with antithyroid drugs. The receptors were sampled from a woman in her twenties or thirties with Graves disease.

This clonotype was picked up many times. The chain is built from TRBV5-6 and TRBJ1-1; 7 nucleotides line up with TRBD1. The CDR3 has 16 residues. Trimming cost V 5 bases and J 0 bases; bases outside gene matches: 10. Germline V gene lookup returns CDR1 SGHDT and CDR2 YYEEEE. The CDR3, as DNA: TGTGCCAGCAGTTTAGACAGGGTGGTTATGAACACTGAAGCTTTCTTT. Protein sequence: CASSLDRVVMNTEAFF.

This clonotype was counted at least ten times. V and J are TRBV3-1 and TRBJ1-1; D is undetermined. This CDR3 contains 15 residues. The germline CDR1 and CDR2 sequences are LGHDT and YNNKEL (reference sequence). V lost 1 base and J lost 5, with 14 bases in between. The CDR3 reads CASSQGNSLSTEAFF. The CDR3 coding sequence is TGTGCCAGCAGCCAAGGTAACAGTCTGAGTACTGAAGCTTTCTTT. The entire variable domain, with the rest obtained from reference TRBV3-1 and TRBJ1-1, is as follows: DTAVSQTPKYLVTQMGNDKSIKCEQNLGHDTMYWYKQDSKKFLKIMFSYNNKELIINETVPNRFSPKSPDKAHLNLHINSLELGDSAVYFCASSQGNSLSTEAFFGQGTRLTVV.

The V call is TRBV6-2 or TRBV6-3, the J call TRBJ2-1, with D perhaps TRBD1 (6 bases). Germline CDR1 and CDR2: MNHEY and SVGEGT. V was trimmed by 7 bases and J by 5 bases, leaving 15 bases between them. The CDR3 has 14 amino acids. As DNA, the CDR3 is TGTGCCAGCACCTCCAGGGGATCCGACAATGAGCAGTTCTTC. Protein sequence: CASTSRGSDNEQFF.

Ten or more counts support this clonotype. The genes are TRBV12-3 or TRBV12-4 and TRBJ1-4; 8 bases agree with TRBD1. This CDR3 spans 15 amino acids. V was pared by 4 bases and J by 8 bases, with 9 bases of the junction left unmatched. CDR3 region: CASSSAGTGFEKLFF. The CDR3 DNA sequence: TGTGCCAGCAGTTCCGCCGGGACAGGTTTCGAAAAACTGTTTTTT.

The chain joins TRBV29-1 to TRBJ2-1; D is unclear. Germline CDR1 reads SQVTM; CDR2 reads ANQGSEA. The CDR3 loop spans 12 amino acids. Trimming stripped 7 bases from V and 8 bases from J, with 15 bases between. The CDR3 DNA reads TGCAGCGCTGATGGTAACATTGATGAGCAGTTCTTC. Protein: CSADGNIDEQFF.